The entry that follows covers one TCR beta chain sequence. This entry is derived from a study of blood T cell repertoires in COVID-19. Turning to the study itself: PBMCs, B-cell-depleted T cells, or T cells were the source of the cDNA or gDNA that made up the material.

Trimming removed 0 bases from V and 1 base from J, with 10 bases in between. CDR1 is LNHNV and CDR2 is YYDKDF in the germline V gene (reference sequence). CDR3 length equals 16 residues. In the source study's methods: It was from reference gene primer amplification that nucleated cell counts were estimated. Assay used: immunoSEQ multiplex PCR; TCRdb lists only in-frame clones, some missing. V, J and clone size were drawn from that table, and D and trimming were deduced from the DNA. The sample has approximately 190,000 clones; approximately 80% are singletons. The chain is built from TRBV15 and TRBJ1-3; maybe TRBD1 (5 bases). The TCR sequence derives from a woman aged 60-75 years with acute COVID-19. The sample was PBMCs or T cells enriched from blood (not recorded which). DNA of the CDR3: TGTGCCACCAGCAGAGATCAGGGAGGATCTGGAAACACCATATATTTT. Translating gives CATSRDQGGSGNTIYF.